This TCR beta chain was captured by sequencing in a study of blood T cell repertoires in COVID-19. Study-level information: Sources were T cells, B-cell-depleted T cells, or PBMCs; the material itself was cDNA or gDNA.

Repertoires were generated with immunoSEQ multiplex PCR, while TCRdb's copy carries only in-frame clones and drops some. The data hold around 110,000 clones, with 75% to 95% observed a single time. The CDR3 is made up of 16 amino acids. Germline loops: CDR1 SGDLS, CDR2 YYNGEE. V gave up 3 bases and J gave up 2 bases, with 14 bases separating them. This TCR was recovered from a young woman with acute or convalescent COVID-19. The sequenced sample consisted of peripheral blood. The rearrangement links TRBV9 to TRBJ2-2; D might be TRBD2 (6 bases). The CDR3 loop is CASSGKAGSNTGELFF. CDR3 in DNA: TGTGCCAGCAGCGGGAAAGCGGGCTCAAACACCGGGGAGCTGTTTTTT. Combining the CDR3 with reference TRBV9 and TRBJ2-2 gives the whole variable domain DSGVTQTPKHLITATGQRVTLRCSPRSGDLSVYWYQQSLDQGLQFLIQYYNGEERAKGNILERFSAQQFPDLHSELNLSSLELGDSALYFCASSGKAGSNTGELFFGEGSRLTVL.